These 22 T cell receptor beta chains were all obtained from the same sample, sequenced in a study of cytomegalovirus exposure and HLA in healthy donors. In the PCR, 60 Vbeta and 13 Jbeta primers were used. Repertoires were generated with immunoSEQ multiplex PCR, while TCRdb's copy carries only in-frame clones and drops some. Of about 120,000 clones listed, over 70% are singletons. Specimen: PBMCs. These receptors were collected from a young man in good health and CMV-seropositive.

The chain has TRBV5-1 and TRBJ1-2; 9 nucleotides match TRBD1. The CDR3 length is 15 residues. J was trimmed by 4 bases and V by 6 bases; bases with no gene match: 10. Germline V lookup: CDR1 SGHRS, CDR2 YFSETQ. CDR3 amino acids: CASKFLQGASYGYTF. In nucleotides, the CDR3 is TGCGCCAGCAAGTTTTTACAGGGGGCTTCCTATGGCTACACCTTC. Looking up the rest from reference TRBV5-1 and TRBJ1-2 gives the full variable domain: KAGVTQTPRYLIKTRGQQVTLSCSPISGHRSVSWYQQTPGQGLQFLFEYFSETQRNKGNFPGRFSGRQFSNSRSEMNVSTLELGDSALYLCASKFLQGASYGYTFGSGTRLTVV.

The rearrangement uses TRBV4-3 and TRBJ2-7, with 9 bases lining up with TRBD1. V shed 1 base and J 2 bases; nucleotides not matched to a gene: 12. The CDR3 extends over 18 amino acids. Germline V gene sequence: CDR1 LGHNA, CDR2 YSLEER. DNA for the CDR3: TGCGCCAGCAGCCAAGGCCTACCGGGACAGGGAACCCCCTACGAGCAGTACTTC. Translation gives CASSQGLPGQGTPYEQYF.

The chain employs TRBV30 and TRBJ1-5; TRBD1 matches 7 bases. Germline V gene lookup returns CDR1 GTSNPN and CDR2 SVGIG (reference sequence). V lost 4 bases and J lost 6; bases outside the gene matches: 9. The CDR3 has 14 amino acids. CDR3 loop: CAWTATGSVQPQHF. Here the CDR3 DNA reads TGTGCCTGGACCGCGACAGGGTCGGTTCAGCCCCAGCATTTT.

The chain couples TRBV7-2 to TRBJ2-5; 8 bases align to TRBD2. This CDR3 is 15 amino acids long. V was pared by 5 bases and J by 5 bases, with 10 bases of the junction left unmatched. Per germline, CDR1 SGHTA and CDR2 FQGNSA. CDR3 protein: CASSPLKRGYETQYF. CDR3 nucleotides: TGTGCCAGCAGCCCTTTAAAGCGGGGGTATGAGACCCAGTACTTC.

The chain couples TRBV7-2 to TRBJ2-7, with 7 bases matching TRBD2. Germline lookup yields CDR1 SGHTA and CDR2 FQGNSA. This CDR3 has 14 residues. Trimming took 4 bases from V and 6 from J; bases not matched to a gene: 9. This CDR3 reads CASSYRELAIEQYF. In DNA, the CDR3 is TGTGCCAGCAGCTATAGAGAACTAGCGATCGAGCAGTACTTC.

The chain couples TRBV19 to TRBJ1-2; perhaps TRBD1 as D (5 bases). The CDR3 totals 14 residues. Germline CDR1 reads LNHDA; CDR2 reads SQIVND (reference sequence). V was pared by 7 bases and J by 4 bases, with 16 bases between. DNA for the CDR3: TGTGCCAGTACTTGGCAGGGCGAGGCCTATGGCTACACCTTC. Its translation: CASTWQGEAYGYTF.

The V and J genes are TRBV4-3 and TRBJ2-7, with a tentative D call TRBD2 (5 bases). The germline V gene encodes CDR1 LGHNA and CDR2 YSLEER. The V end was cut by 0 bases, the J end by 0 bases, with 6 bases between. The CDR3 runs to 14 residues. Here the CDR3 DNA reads TGCGCCAGCAGCCAAGATACTAGCTCCTACGAGCAGTACTTC. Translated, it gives CASSQDTSSYEQYF.

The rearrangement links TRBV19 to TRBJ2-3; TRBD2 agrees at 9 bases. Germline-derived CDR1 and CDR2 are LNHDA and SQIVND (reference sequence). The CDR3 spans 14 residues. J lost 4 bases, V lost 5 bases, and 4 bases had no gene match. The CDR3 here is CASSPGLASDTQYF. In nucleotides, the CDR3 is TGTGCCAGTAGTCCCGGACTAGCGTCAGATACGCAGTATTTT.

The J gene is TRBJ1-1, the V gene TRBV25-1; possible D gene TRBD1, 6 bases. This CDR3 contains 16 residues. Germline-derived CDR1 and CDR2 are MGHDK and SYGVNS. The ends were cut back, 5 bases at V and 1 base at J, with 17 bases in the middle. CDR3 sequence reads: CASSFTTRGGNTEAFF. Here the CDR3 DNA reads TGTGCCAGCAGTTTCACAACGAGAGGGGGGAACACTGAAGCTTTCTTT.

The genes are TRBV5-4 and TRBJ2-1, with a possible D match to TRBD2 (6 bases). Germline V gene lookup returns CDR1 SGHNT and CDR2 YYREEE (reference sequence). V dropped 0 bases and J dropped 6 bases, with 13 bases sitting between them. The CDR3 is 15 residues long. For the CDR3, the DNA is TGTGCCAGCAGCTTGGTTGGCGGGATGGGCAATGAGCAGTTCTTC. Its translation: CASSLVGGMGNEQFF.

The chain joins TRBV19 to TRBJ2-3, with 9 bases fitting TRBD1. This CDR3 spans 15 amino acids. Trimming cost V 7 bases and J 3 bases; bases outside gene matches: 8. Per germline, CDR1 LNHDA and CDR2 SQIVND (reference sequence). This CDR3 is CASTSRDRETDTQYF. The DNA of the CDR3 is TGTGCCAGTACCTCTAGGGACAGGGAAACAGATACGCAGTATTTT.

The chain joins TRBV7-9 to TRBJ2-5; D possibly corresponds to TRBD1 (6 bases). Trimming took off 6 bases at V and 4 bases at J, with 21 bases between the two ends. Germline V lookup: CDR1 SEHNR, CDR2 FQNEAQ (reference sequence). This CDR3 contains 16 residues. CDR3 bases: TGTGCCAGCAGTAAGAAACTCGGGACACTACTAGAGACCCAGTACTTC. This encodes CASSKKLGTLLETQYF.

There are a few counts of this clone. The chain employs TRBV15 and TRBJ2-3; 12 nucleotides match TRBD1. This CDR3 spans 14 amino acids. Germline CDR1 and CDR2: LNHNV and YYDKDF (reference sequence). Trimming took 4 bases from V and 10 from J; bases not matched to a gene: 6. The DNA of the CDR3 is TGTGCCACCAGCAACCGGGACAGGGGGCTGTCGCAGTATTTT. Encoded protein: CATSNRDRGLSQYF.

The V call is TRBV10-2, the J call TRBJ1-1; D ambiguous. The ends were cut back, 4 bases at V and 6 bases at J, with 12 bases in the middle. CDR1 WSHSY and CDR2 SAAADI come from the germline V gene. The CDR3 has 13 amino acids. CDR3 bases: TGCGCCAGCAGTGTGATCGGAGGCTCTGAAGCTTTCTTT. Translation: CASSVIGGSEAFF.

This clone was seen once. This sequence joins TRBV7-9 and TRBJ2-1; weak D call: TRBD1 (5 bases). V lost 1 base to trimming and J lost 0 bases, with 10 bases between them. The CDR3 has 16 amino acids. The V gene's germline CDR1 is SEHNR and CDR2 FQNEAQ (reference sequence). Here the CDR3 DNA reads TGTGCCAGCAGCTTAGTTTGGGGCAGCTCCTACAATGAGCAGTTCTTC. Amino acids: CASSLVWGSSYNEQFF.

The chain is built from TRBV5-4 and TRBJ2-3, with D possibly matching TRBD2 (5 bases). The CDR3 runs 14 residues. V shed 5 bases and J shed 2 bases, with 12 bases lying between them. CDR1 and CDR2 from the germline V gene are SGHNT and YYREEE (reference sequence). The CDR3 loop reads CASRWEFNTDTQYF. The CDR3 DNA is TGTGCCAGCAGATGGGAGTTCAACACAGATACGCAGTATTTT.

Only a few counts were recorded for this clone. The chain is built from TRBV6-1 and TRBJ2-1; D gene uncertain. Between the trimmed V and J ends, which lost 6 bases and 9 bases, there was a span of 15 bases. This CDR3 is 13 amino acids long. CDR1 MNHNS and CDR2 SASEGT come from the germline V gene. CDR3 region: CASSLVRSAEQFF. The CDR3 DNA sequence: TGTGCCAGCAGCTTGGTGAGAAGTGCTGAGCAGTTCTTC.

The CDR3 sequence is CASSQGSTYEQYF. CDR3 bases: TGCGCCAGCAGCCAAGGTAGTACCTACGAGCAGTACTTC. The V call is TRBV4-3, the J call TRBJ2-7; D gene ambiguous. V lost 1 base and J lost 2, with 6 bases in between. Looked up from germline, CDR1 is LGHNA and CDR2 is YSLEER. The CDR3 runs to 13 residues.

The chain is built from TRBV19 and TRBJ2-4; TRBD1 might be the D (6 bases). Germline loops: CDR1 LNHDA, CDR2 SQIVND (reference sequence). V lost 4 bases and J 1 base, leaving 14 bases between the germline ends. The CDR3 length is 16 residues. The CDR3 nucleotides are TGTGCCAGTAGTAATTGGGGGCTGAGGGCCAAAAACATTCAGTACTTC. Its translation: CASSNWGLRAKNIQYF.

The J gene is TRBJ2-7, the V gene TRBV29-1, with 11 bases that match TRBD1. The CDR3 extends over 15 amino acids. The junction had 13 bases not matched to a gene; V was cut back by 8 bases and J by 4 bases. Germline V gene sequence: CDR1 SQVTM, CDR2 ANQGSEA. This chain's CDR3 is CSKNGQGAIRYEQYF. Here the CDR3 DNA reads TGCAGCAAAAACGGACAGGGGGCAATAAGATACGAGCAGTACTTC.

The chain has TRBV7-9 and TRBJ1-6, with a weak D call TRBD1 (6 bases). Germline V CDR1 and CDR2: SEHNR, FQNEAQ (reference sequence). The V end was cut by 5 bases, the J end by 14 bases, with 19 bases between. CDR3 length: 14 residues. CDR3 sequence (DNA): TGTGCCAGCAGCCCGGGACATCTGGGGGACACCCTCCACTTT. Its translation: CASSPGHLGDTLHF.

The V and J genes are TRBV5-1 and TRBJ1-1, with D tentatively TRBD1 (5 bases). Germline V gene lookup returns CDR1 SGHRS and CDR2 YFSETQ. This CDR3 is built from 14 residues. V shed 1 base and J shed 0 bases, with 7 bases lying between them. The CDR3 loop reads CASSLTGLNTEAFF. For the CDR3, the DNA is TGCGCCAGCAGCTTGACAGGCCTGAACACTGAAGCTTTCTTT.